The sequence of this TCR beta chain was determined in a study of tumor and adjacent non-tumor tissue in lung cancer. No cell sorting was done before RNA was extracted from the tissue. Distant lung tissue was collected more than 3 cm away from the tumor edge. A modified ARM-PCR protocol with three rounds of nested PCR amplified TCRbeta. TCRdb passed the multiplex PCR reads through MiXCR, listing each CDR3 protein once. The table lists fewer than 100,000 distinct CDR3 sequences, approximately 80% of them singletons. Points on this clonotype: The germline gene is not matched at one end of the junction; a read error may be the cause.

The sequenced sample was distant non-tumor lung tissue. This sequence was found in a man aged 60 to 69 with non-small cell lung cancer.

CDR3 DNA: TGTGCCACCAGTAATGGTTGGGACACCTACGGAGAGACTCAATACTTC. This encodes CATSNGWDTYGETQYF. The chain recombines TRBV12-3 or TRBV12-4 with TRBJ2-5, with TRBD1 as a possible D gene (6 bases). The CDR3 loop spans 16 amino acids.